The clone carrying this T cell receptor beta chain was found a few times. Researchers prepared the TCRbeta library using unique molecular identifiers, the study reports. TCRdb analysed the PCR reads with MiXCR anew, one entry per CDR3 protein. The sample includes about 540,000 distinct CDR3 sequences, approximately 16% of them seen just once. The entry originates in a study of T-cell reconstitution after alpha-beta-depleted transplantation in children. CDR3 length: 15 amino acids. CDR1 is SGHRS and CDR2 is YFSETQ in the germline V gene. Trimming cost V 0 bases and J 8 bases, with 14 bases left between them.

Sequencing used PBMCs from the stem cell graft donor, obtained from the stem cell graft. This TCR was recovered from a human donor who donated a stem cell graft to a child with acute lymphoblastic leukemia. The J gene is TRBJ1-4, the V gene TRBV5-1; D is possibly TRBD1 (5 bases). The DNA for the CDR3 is TGCGCCAGCAGCTTGGGTCCCAGGGAAGAGGAAAAACTGTTTTTT. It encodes CASSLGPREEEKLFF.